This T cell receptor beta chain derives from a study of blood T cell repertoires in COVID-19. Study as a whole: Material from acute and convalescent COVID-19 was sourced from the United States, Italy and Spain. Sources were T cells, B-cell-depleted T cells, or PBMCs; the material itself was cDNA or gDNA.

CDR1 is SNHLY and CDR2 is FYNNEI in the germline V gene. This CDR3 has 14 amino acids. With 3 bases removed from V and 5 bases from J, the gap between germline ends came to 10 bases. Original analysis: The assay estimated nucleated cells by amplifying reference gene primers. The repertoire was sequenced with immunoSEQ multiplex PCR; TCRdb's copy has only in-frame clones and lacks some. V and J calls and clone size are given by that table; D and trimming were obtained from the DNA. In the table there are about 670,000 clones, 90% of which are singletons. The source of this sequence is a woman between 18 and 29 years old with acute or convalescent COVID-19. This chain links TRBV2 with TRBJ2-2; a possible D gene is TRBD2 (5 bases). Sample: peripheral blood. The CDR3 sequence: CASSERERTGELFF. The CDR3 DNA reads as TGTGCCAGCAGTGAGAGGGAGCGAACCGGGGAGCTGTTTTTT.